This T cell receptor beta chain emerged from a study of human T cells and chemical hapten exposure. In the study overall: Chiefly female patients presented with alopecia areata, totalis or universalis. Study-level results: The number of TCRs above 1 in 1000 frequency did not change after DPC sensitization. Compared with pre-sensitization or healthy control sets, expanded TCRs clustered more.

MiXCR, applied by TCRdb to the RACE reads, yields one record per CDR3 protein. This sample has 150,000 to 200,000 distinct CDR3 sequences, with 13% to 15% found just once. Concerning this clonotype itself: Its antigen is unidentified.

The CDR3 covers 15 residues. Germline V lookup: CDR1 LGHNA, CDR2 YNFKEQ. V dropped 1 base and J dropped 4 bases, with 13 bases sitting between them. Time point defined: patch test 1, 2 weeks after DPC sensitization. Treatment indicated: therapeutic diphenylcyclopropenone sensitization with weekly scalp DPC. Non-pregnant alopecia patients aged 18 to 70, suitable for DPC therapy. The chain carries TRBV4-2 and TRBJ1-2; D may be TRBD1 (5 bases). The sequenced sample was whole blood, obtained in connection with sensitization to the hapten diphenylcyclopropenone (DPC). The receptor's source is a woman aged 25 to 39 with alopecia areata. Some clones in this sample may be carry-over from other donors' samples. CDR3 sequence reads: CASSQAGLQRYGYTF. In DNA form, the CDR3 reads TGTGCCAGCAGCCAAGCGGGGCTCCAACGCTATGGCTACACCTTC.